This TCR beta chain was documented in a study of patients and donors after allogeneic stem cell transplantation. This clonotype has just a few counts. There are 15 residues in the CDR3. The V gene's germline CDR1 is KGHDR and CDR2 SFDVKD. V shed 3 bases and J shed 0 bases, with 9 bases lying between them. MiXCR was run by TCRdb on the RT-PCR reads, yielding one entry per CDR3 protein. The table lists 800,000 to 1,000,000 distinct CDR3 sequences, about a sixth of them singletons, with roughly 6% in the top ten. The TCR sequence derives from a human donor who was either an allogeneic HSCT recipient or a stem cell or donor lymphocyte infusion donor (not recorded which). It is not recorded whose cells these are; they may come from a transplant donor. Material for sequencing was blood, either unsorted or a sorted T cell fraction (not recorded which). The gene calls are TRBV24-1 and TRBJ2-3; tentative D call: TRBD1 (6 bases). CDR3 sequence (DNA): TGTGCCACCAGTGATGTACAGGGTAGCACAGATACGCAGTATTTT. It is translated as CATSDVQGSTDTQYF.